The following is a T cell receptor beta chain sequence with its context. The target antigen is unknown. It was with unique molecular identifiers that the TCRbeta library was prepared. One entry per CDR3 protein results from TCRdb running MiXCR on the PCR reads. The sample shows 500,000 to 600,000 distinct CDR3 sequences, more than 20% of them seen only once. These data come from a study of T-cell reconstitution after alpha-beta-depleted transplantation in children. General study points: Reportedly, roughly two months post-transplant, alpha-beta T cells arose from several hundred expanded graft clones. Newly made T cells mostly supplied T-cell counts and diversity one year after transplant. There were some patients whose high TCRbeta diversity at day 60 came from surviving recipient T cells and thymic progenitors.

The CDR3 is 14 amino acids. CDR1 GTSNPN and CDR2 SVGIG come from the germline V gene (reference sequence). The V and J ends lost 1 base and 4 bases, in that order; junction bases with no gene match: 0. The receptor was isolated from a boy in the first two years of life with Wiskott-Aldrich syndrome, due to receive a stem cell transplant. This sample comprised PBMCs, obtained before TCRalphabeta/CD19-depleted stem cell transplant. The chain recombines TRBV30 with TRBJ2-5; 13 bases align to TRBD2. The CDR3 spells CAWSGLAGGETQYF. The DNA for the CDR3 is TGTGCCTGGAGTGGACTAGCGGGGGGAGAGACCCAGTACTTC.